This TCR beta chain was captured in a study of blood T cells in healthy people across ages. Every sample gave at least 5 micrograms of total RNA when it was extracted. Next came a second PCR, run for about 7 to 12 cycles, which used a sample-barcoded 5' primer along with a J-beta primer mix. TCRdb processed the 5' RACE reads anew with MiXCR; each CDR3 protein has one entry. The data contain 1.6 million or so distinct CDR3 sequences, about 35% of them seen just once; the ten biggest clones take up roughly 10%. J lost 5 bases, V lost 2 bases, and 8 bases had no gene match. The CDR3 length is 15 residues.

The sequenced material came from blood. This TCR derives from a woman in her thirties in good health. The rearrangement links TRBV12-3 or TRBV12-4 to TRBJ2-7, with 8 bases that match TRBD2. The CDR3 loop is CASSLSGGLINEQYF. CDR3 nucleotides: TGTGCCAGCAGTTTATCGGGGGGGCTGATCAACGAGCAGTACTTC.